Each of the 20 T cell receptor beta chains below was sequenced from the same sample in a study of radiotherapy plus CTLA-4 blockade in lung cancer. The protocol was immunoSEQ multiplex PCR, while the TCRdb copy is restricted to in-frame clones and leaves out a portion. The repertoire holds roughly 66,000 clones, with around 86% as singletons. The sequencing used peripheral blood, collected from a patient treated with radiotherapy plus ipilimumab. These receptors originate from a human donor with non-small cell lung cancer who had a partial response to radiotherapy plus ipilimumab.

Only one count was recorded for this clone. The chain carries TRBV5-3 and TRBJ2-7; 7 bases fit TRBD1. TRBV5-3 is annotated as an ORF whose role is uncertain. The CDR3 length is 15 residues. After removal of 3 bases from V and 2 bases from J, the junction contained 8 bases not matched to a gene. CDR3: CARSSPGQSPYEQYF. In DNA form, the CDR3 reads TGTGCCAGAAGCTCGCCGGGACAGAGTCCCTACGAGCAGTACTTC.

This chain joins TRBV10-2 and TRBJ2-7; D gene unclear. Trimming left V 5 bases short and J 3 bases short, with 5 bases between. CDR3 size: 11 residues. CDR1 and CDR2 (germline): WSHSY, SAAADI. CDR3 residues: CASSPNYEQYF. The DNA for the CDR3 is TGCGCCAGCAGTCCCAACTACGAGCAGTACTTC.

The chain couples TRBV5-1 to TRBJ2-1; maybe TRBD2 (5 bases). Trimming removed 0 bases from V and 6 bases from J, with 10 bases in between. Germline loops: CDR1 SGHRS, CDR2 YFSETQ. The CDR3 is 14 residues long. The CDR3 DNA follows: TGCGCCAGCAGCTTGGTGACGGGGTCCAATGAGCAGTTCTTC. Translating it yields CASSLVTGSNEQFF.

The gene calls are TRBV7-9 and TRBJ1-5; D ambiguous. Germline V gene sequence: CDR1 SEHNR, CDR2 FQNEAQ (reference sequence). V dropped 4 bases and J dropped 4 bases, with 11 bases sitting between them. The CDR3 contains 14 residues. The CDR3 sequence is CASSSSGGNQPQHF. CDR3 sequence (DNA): TGTGCCAGCAGCTCCTCGGGTGGAAATCAGCCCCAGCATTTT.

The CDR3 is CASSFGTGSYEQYF. CDR3 DNA: TGCGCCAGCAGCTTCGGGACTGGCTCCTACGAGCAGTACTTC. The chain employs TRBV5-1 and TRBJ2-7; a possible D gene is TRBD2 (6 bases). This CDR3 spans 14 amino acids. V lost 2 bases to trimming and J lost 0 bases, with 9 bases between them. Germline V gene data show CDR1 as SGHRS and CDR2 as YFSETQ. Full variable domain (missing parts from reference TRBV5-1 and TRBJ2-7): KAGVTQTPRYLIKTRGQQVTLSCSPISGHRSVSWYQQTPGQGLQFLFEYFSETQRNKGNFPGRFSGRQFSNSRSEMNVSTLELGDSALYLCASSFGTGSYEQYFGPGTRLTVT.

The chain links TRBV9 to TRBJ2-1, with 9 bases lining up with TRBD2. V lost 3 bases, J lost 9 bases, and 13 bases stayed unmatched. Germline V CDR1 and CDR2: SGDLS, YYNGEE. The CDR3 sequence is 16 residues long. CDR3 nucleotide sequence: TGTGCCAGCAGCGCCGGACCAGCGGGAGGTCAGGGTGAGCAGTTCTTC. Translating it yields CASSAGPAGGQGEQFF.

CDR3 in DNA: TGTGCCAGCAAAGTCGGAGCGGGGGCTGAATCGAAAGCTTTCTTT. Residues: CASKVGAGAESKAFF. This chain joins TRBV28 and TRBJ1-1; possibly TRBD1 for D (6 bases). This CDR3 has 15 residues. Germline CDR1 MDHEN, CDR2 SYDVKM. V was pared by 7 bases and J by 9 bases, with 24 bases between.

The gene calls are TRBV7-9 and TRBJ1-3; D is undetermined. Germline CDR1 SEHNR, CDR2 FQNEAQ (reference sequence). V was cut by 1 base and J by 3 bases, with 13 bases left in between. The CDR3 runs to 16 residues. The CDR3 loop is CASSLDGNRFGNTIYF. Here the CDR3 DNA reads TGTGCCAGCAGCTTAGACGGTAACCGCTTTGGAAACACCATATATTTT.

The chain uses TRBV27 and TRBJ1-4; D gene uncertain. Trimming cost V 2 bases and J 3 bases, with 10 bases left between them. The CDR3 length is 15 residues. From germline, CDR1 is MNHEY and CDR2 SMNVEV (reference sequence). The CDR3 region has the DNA TGTGCCAGCAGTTTACTTTGGGGAGCTAATGAAAAACTGTTTTTT. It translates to CASSLLWGANEKLFF.

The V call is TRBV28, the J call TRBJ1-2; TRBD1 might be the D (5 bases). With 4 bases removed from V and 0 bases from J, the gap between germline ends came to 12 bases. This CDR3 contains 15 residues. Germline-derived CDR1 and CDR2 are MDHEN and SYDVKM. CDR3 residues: CASSSRKTANYGYTF. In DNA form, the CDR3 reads TGTGCCAGCAGTTCGAGAAAGACAGCTAACTATGGCTACACCTTC.

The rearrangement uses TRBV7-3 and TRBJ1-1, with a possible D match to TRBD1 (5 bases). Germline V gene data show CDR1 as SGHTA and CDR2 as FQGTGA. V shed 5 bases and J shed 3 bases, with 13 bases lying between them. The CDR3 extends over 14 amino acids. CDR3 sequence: CASSPAGYDTEAFF. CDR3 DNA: TGTGCCAGCAGCCCGGCAGGGTACGACACTGAAGCTTTCTTT.

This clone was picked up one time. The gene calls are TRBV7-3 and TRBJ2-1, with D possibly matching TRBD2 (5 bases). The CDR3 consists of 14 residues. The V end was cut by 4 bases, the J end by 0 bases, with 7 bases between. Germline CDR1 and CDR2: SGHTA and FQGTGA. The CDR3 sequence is CASSYRGSYNEQFF. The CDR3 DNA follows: TGTGCCAGCAGCTATCGGGGCTCCTACAATGAGCAGTTCTTC.

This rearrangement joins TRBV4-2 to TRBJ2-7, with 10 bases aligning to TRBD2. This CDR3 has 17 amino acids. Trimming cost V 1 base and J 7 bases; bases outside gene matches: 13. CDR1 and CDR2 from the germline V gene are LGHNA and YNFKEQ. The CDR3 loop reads CASSQGSGGALTGEQYF. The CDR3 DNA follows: TGTGCCAGCAGCCAAGGAAGCGGGGGGGCCCTTACAGGAGAGCAGTACTTC.

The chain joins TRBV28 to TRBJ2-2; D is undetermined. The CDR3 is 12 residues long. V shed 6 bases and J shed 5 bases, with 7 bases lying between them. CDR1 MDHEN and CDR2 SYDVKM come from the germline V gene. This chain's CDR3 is CASSRTTGELFF. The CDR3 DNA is TGTGCCAGCAGCCGCACAACCGGGGAGCTGTTTTTT.

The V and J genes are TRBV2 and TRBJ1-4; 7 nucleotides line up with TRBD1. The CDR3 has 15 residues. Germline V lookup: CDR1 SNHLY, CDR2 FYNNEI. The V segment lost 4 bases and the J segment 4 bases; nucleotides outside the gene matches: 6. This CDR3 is CASSGNRGINEKLFF. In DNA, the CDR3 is TGTGCCAGCAGTGGCAACAGGGGCATTAATGAAAAACTGTTTTTT.

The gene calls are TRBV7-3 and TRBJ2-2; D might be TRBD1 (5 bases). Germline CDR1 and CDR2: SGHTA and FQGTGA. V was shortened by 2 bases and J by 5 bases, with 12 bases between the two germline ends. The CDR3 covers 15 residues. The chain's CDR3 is CASSLGANPTGELFF. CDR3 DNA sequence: TGTGCCAGCAGCTTAGGGGCCAATCCGACCGGGGAGCTGTTTTTT. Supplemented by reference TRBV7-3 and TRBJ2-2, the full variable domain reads GAGVSQTPSNKVTEKGKYVELRCDPISGHTALYWYRQSLGQGPEFLIYFQGTGAADDSGLPNDRFFAVRPEGSVSTLKIQRTERGDSAVYLCASSLGANPTGELFFGEGSRLTVL.

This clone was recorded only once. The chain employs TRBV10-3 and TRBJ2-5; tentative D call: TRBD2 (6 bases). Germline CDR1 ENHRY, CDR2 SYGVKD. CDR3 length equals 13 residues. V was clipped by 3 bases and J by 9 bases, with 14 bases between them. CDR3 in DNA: TGTGCCATCAGTGATGAAGGGACTGAGGCCCAGTACTTC. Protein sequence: CAISDEGTEAQYF.

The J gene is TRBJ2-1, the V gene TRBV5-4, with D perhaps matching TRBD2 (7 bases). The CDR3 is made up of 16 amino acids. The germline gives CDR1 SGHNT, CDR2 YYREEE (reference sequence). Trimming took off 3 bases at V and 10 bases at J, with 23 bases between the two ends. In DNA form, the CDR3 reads TGTGCCAGCAGCTGGGCCCGGGGGGCGGGAGAACACGAGCAGTTCTTC. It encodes CASSWARGAGEHEQFF.

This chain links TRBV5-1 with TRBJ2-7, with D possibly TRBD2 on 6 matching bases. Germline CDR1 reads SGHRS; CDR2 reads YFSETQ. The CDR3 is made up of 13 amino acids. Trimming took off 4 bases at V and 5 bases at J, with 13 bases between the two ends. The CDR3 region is CASSPGLTNEQYF. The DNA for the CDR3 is TGCGCCAGCAGCCCGGGACTCACCAACGAGCAGTACTTC. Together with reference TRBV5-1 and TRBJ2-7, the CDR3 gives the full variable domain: KAGVTQTPRYLIKTRGQQVTLSCSPISGHRSVSWYQQTPGQGLQFLFEYFSETQRNKGNFPGRFSGRQFSNSRSEMNVSTLELGDSALYLCASSPGLTNEQYFGPGTRLTVT.

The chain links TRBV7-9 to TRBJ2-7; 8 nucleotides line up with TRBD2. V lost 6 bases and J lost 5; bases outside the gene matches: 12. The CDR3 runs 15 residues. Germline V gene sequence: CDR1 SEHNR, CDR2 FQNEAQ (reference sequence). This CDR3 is CASRPTLVAGNEQYF. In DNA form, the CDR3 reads TGTGCCAGCAGGCCAACCTTGGTAGCGGGAAACGAGCAGTACTTC.